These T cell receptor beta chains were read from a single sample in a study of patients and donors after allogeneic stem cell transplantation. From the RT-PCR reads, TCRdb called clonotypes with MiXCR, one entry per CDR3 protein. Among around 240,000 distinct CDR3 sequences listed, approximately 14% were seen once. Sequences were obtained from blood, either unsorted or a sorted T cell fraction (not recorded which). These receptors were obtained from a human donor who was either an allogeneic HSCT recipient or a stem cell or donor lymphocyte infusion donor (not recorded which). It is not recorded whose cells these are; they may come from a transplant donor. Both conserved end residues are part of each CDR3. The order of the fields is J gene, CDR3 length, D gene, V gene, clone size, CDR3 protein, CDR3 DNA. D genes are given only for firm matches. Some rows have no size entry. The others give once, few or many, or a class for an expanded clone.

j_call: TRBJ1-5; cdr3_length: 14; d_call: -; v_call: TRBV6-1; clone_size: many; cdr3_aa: CASGDWQGSQPQHF; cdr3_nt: TGTGCCAGCGGTGACTGGCAGGGAAGCCAGCCCCAGCATTTT
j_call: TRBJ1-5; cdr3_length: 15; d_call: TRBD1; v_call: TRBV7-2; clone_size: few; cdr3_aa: CASSSGQVFGQPQHF; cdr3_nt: TGTGCCAGCAGCTCAGGACAGGTGTTCGGTCAGCCCCAGCATTTT
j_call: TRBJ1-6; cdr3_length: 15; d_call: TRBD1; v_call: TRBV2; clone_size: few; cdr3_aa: CASSVGTGSYSPLHF; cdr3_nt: TGTGCCAGCAGTGTGGGGACAGGGAGTTATTCACCCCTCCACTTT
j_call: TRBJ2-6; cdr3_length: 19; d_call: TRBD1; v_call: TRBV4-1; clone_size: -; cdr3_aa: CASSHPDRGTLSGANVLTF; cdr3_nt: TGCGCCAGCAGCCACCCGGACAGGGGGACTCTCTCTGGGGCCAACGTCCTGACTTTC
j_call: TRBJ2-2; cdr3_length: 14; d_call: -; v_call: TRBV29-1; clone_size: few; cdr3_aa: CSVATGGDTGELFF; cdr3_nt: TGCAGCGTTGCTACGGGCGGGGACACCGGGGAGCTGTTTTTT
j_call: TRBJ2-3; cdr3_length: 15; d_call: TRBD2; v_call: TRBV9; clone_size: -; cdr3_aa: CASSGTRASTDTQYF; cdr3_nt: TGTGCCAGCAGCGGGACTAGAGCCAGCACAGATACGCAGTATTTT
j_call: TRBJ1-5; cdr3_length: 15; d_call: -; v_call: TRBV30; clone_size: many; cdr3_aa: CAWKLGSGGNQPQHF; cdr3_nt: TGTGCCTGGAAGTTAGGGTCTGGGGGCAATCAGCCCCAGCATTTT
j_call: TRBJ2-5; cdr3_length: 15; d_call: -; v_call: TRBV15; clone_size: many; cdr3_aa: CATSREVNIQETQYF; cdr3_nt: TGTGCCACCAGCAGAGAGGTTAATATACAAGAGACCCAGTACTTC
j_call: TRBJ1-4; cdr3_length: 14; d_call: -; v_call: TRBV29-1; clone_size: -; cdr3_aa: CSVADPGLREKLFF; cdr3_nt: TGCAGCGTGGCGGACCCCGGTTTGCGTGAAAAACTGTTTTTT
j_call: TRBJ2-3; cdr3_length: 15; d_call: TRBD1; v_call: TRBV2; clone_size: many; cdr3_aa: CASRDRGWESDTQYF; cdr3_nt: TGTGCCAGCAGAGACAGGGGGTGGGAGTCCGATACGCAGTATTTT
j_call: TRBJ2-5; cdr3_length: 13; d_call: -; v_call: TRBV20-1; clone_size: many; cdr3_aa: CSARVSHQETQYF; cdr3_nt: TGCAGTGCTAGAGTGAGTCACCAAGAGACCCAGTACTTC
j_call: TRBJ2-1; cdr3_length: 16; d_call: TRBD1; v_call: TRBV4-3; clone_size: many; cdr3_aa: CASSQNTGTGSNEQFF; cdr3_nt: TGCGCCAGCAGCCAAAACACCGGGACAGGGTCAAATGAGCAGTTCTTC
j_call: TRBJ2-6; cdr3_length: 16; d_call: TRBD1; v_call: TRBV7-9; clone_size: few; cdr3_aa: CASSSRQGAGANVLTF; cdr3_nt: TGTGCCAGCAGCTCTAGACAGGGTGCCGGGGCCAACGTCCTGACTTTC
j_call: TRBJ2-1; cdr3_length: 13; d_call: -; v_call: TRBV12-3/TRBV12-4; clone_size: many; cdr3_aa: CASSFPTLNEQFF; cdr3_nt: TGTGCCAGCAGTTTCCCGACCCTCAATGAGCAGTTCTTC
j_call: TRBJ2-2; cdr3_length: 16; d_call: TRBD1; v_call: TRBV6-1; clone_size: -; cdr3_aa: CASRETTGGSTGELFF; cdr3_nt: TGTGCCAGCAGGGAAACCACAGGGGGCTCCACCGGGGAGCTGTTTTTT
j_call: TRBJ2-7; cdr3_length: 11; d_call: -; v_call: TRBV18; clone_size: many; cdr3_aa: CASSPNYEQYF; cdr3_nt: TGTGCCAGCTCACCGAATTACGAGCAGTACTTC